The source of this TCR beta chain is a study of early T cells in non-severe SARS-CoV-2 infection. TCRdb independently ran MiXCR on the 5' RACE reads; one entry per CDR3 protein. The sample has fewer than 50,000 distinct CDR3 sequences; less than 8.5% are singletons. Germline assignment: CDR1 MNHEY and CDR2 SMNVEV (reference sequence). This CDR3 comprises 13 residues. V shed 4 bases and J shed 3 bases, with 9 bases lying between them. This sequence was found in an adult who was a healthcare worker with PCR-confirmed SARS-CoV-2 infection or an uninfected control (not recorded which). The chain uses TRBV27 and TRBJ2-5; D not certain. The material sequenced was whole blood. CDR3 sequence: CASSSYNEETQYF. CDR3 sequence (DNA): TGTGCCAGCAGTTCCTACAATGAAGAGACCCAGTACTTC.